The next 20 T cell receptor beta chains were all read from a single sample in a study of T cell responses to AZD1222 COVID-19 vaccine. Sequencing was performed with immunoSEQ multiplex PCR; in TCRdb, only in-frame clones are kept and a portion is missing. The profile shows tens of thousands of clones, 80% of them singletons. The sample was peripheral blood, taken 28 days after the second AZD1222 dose. These TCRs come from an adult who received the AZD1222 COVID-19 vaccine.

V usage is TRBV7-2 and J usage is TRBJ2-7, with no clear D. Germline V gives CDR1 SGHTA, CDR2 FQGNSA. Deletions cut 3 bases from V and 3 bases from J, with 6 bases between. The CDR3 consists of 12 residues. The CDR3 nucleotides read TGTGCCAGCAGCTTGGTTAGCTACGAGCAGTACTTC. Protein sequence: CASSLVSYEQYF.

The genes are TRBV30 and TRBJ1-2; TRBD1 is a possible D gene (6 bases). The germline V gene has CDR1 GTSNPN and CDR2 SVGIG (reference sequence). The CDR3 extends over 13 amino acids. V was pared by 2 bases and J by 9 bases, with 16 bases between. The DNA of the CDR3 is TGTGCCTGGAGTCGCGACAGGCCTAGTAGCTACACCTTC. Its translation: CAWSRDRPSSYTF.

The chain couples TRBV6-2 or TRBV6-3 to TRBJ1-4; D possibly corresponds to TRBD1 (5 bases). Germline V CDR1 and CDR2: MNHEY, SVGEGT. The length of the CDR3 is 16 residues. Between the trimmed V and J ends, which lost 4 bases and 6 bases, there was a span of 18 bases. CDR3 in amino acids: CASSSPGAHGDEKLFF. Written as DNA, the CDR3 is TGTGCCAGCAGTTCCCCCGGGGCGCATGGAGATGAAAAACTGTTTTTT.

The V gene is TRBV7-9, the J gene TRBJ1-1; tentatively, D is TRBD1 (5 bases). This CDR3 has 13 amino acids. Germline lookup yields CDR1 SEHNR and CDR2 FQNEAQ (reference sequence). Trimming left V 6 bases short and J 4 bases short, with 12 bases between. The CDR3 sequence is CASSGGLGTEAFF. Here the CDR3 DNA reads TGTGCCAGCAGTGGGGGTTTAGGCACTGAAGCTTTCTTT. Supplemented by reference TRBV7-9 and TRBJ1-1, the full variable domain reads DTGVSQNPRHKITKRGQNVTFRCDPISEHNRLYWYRQTLGQGPEFLTYFQNEAQLEKSRLLSDRFSAERPKGSFSTLEIQRTEQGDSAMYLCASSGGLGTEAFFGQGTRLTVV.

The chain recombines TRBV11-2 with TRBJ2-7; TRBD1 agrees at 8 bases. The ends lost 0 bases at V and 9 bases at J; junction bases unmatched: 7. The CDR3 spans 14 residues. Germline-derived CDR1 and CDR2 are SGHAT and FQNNGV. The chain's CDR3 is CASSLEGTGIGQYF. The CDR3 nucleotides read TGTGCCAGCAGCTTAGAGGGGACAGGAATCGGGCAGTACTTC. Variable domain in full (rest from reference TRBV11-2 and TRBJ2-7): EAGVAQSPRYKIIEKRQSVAFWCNPISGHATLYWYQQILGQGPKLLIQFQNNGVVDDSQLPKDRFSAERLKGVDSTLKIQPAKLEDSAVYLCASSLEGTGIGQYFGPGTRLTVT.

The chain's CDR3 is CASSQDWSREAFF. The CDR3 nucleotides read TGTGCCAGCAGCCAAGATTGGTCCAGGGAAGCTTTCTTT. V and J are TRBV3-1 (or the pseudogene TRBV3-2) and TRBJ1-1; D uncertain. The CDR3 sequence is 13 residues long. The germline gives CDR1 LGHDT, CDR2 YNNKEL (reference sequence). Trimming removed 0 bases from V and 8 bases from J, with 10 bases in between.

The J gene is TRBJ1-2, the V gene TRBV2; no reliable D call. Trimming cost V 0 bases and J 4 bases, with 3 bases left between them. The CDR3 has 12 residues. Looked up from germline, CDR1 is SNHLY and CDR2 is FYNNEI. The CDR3 region has the DNA TGTGCCAGCAGTGAAGCGCTCTATGGCTACACCTTC. Its protein is CASSEALYGYTF. Full variable domain (missing parts from reference TRBV2 and TRBJ1-2): EPEVTQTPSHQVTQMGQEVILRCVPISNHLYFYWYRQILGQKVEFLVSFYNNEISEKSEIFDDQFSVERPDGSNFTLKIRSTKLEDSAMYFCASSEALYGYTFGSGTRLTVV.

This chain links TRBV6-5 with TRBJ1-6; tentatively, D is TRBD1 (5 bases). The CDR3 totals 12 residues. Per germline, CDR1 MNHEY and CDR2 SVGAGI. Trimming shortened V by 7 bases and J by 10 bases, and 11 bases separated the two germline ends. The CDR3 loop reads CASKNGGSPLHF. DNA for the CDR3: TGTGCCAGCAAAAACGGGGGGTCACCCCTCCACTTT.

This chain's CDR3 is CAWSGMNTEAFF. CDR3 bases: TGTGCCTGGAGTGGGATGAACACTGAAGCTTTCTTT. The rearrangement joins TRBV30 to TRBJ1-1; D is ambiguous. The CDR3 totals 12 residues. From germline, CDR1 is GTSNPN and CDR2 SVGIG (reference sequence). Trimming stripped 1 base from V and 0 bases from J, with 3 bases between.

This clone appeared a few times. The V and J genes are TRBV7-8 and TRBJ1-1; TRBD1 agrees at 9 bases. The CDR3 is 14 residues long. The trim removed 3 bases at V and 6 bases at J, leaving 5 bases unmatched. CDR1 SGHVS and CDR2 FQNEAQ come from the germline V gene. CDR3: CASSFTGGFPEAFF. In nucleotides, the CDR3 is TGTGCCAGCAGCTTTACAGGGGGCTTCCCTGAAGCTTTCTTT.

This clone was counted at least ten times. The J gene is TRBJ1-1, the V gene TRBV10-2; D is undetermined. The CDR3 sequence is 11 residues long. With 1 base removed from V and 11 bases from J, the gap between germline ends came to 8 bases. Germline loops: CDR1 WSHSY, CDR2 SAAADI. The CDR3, as DNA: TGCGCCAGCAGTGAGTATGGAGATGCTTTCTTT. Protein product: CASSEYGDAFF.

The chain joins TRBV5-6 to TRBJ2-1; 7 bases align to TRBD2. There are 15 residues in the CDR3. Germline-derived CDR1 and CDR2 are SGHDT and YYEEEE. V was pared by 4 bases and J by 7 bases, with 11 bases of the junction left unmatched. The CDR3 spells CASSPRGLVWNEQFF. The CDR3 bases are TGTGCCAGCAGCCCGCGCGGACTAGTGTGGAATGAGCAGTTCTTC.

The rearrangement links TRBV30 to TRBJ1-5; no definite D call. The germline V and J ends were trimmed by 3 bases and 0 bases, with 9 bases remaining between them. Germline loops: CDR1 GTSNPN, CDR2 SVGIG (reference sequence). The CDR3 consists of 14 residues. CDR3 sequence reads: CAWRGWGSNQPQHF. For the CDR3, the DNA is TGTGCCTGGAGGGGGTGGGGTAGCAATCAGCCCCAGCATTTT.

In this sample, this clone turned up a few times. The chain carries TRBV11-2 and TRBJ2-1; D is unresolved. The CDR3 length is 10 residues. Deletions cut 5 bases from V and 7 bases from J, with 3 bases between. Looked up from germline, CDR1 is SGHAT and CDR2 is FQNNGV. The CDR3, as DNA: TGTGCCAGCAGCCAAAATGAGCAGTTCTTC. Protein: CASSQNEQFF.

The chain carries TRBV5-1 and TRBJ1-6, with 8 bases matching TRBD1. V trimming: 5 bases; J trimming: 7 bases; junction bases outside the gene matches: 8. This CDR3 is built from 15 residues. Germline CDR1 reads SGHRS; CDR2 reads YFSETQ. The CDR3 protein is CASSPGTGRNSPLHF. The CDR3 DNA is TGCGCCAGCAGTCCTGGGACAGGTCGAAATTCACCCCTCCACTTT.

The V call is TRBV18, the J call TRBJ1-3; D is unclear. V gave up 0 bases and J gave up 4 bases, with 10 bases separating them. The CDR3 contains 15 residues. Per the germline V gene, CDR1 is KGHSH and CDR2 is LQKENI. DNA for the CDR3: TGTGCCAGCTCACCACCATCCAGAGGGGGAAACACCATATATTTT. Its translation: CASSPPSRGGNTIYF.

The chain links TRBV19 to TRBJ2-2; possibly TRBD1 or TRBD2 for D (6 bases each). CDR3 length equals 13 residues. CDR1 LNHDA and CDR2 SQIVND come from the germline V gene (reference sequence). V lost 6 bases and J lost 7, with 12 bases in between. This CDR3 is CASSRQEGGELFF. The CDR3 nucleotides are TGTGCCAGTAGCCGACAGGAGGGCGGGGAGCTGTTTTTT.

Here the CDR3 DNA reads TGTGCCAGCAGCCCGAACGGAGACATTTCCTACGAGCAGTACTTC. It specifies CASSPNGDISYEQYF. The chain joins TRBV7-8 to TRBJ2-7, with unresolved D. The CDR3 totals 15 residues. Germline values: CDR1 SGHVS, CDR2 FQNEAQ. With 5 bases removed from V and 1 base from J, the gap between germline ends came to 15 bases.

The V gene is TRBV5-1, the J gene TRBJ1-6; TRBD1 agrees at 10 bases. Trimming removed 4 bases from V and 6 bases from J; junction bases left unmatched: 10. This CDR3 has 17 amino acids. CDR1 and CDR2 from the germline V gene are SGHRS and YFSETQ. The CDR3 here is CASSAASGQGSNSPLHF. The CDR3 DNA is TGCGCCAGCAGCGCAGCCTCGGGACAGGGGAGTAATTCACCCCTCCACTTT.

This clone is a singleton in its sample. The V and J genes are TRBV7-6 and TRBJ2-3, with 7 bases fitting TRBD2. The CDR3 has 17 residues. Losses at the gene ends were 2 bases for V and 1 base for J; bases not matched to a gene: 9. Looked up from germline, CDR1 is SGHVS and CDR2 is FNYEAQ. CDR3 loop: CASSLRTRTAGTDTQYF. The CDR3 DNA follows: TGTGCCAGCAGCTTAAGGACTAGGACTGCGGGCACAGATACGCAGTATTTT.